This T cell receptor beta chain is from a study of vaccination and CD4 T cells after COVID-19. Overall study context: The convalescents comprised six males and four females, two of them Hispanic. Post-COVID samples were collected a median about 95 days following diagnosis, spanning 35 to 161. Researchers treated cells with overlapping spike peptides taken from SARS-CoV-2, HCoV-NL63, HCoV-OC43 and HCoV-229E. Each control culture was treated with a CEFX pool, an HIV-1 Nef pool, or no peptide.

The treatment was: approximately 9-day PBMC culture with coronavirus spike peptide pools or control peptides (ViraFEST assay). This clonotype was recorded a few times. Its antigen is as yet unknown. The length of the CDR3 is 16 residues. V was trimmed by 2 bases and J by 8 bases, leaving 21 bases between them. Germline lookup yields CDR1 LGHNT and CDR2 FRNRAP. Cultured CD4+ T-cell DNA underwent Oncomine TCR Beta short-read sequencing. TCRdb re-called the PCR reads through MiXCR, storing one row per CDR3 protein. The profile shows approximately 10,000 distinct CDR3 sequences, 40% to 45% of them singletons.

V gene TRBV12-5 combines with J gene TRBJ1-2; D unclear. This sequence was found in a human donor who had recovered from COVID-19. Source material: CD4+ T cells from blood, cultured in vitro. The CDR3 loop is CASGLSYGSHLEGYTF. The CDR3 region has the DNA TGTGCTAGTGGTTTGAGCTACGGCAGTCACTTAGAGGGCTACACCTTC.